This TCR beta chain was sequenced for a study of blood T cell repertoires in COVID-19. The CDR3 is 11 amino acids. Germline V gene lookup returns CDR1 GTSNPN and CDR2 SVGIG (reference sequence). With 5 bases removed from V and 2 bases from J, the gap between germline ends came to 7 bases. Data came from immunoSEQ multiplex PCR; TCRdb stores just in-frame clones and leaves some out. The data show about 83,000 clones, more than 80% seen once. This chain connects TRBV30 to TRBJ2-7, with unresolved D. The sequenced sample was peripheral blood. The clonotype was recovered from a woman aged 80 or over with acute or convalescent COVID-19. In nucleotides, the CDR3 is TGTGCCTGGCACACCGCCTACGAGCAGTACTTC. Its protein is CAWHTAYEQYF.